The next 21 T cell receptor beta chains were all read from a single sample in a study of technical replicates of blood from several donors. The protocol was immunoSEQ multiplex PCR, while the TCRdb copy is restricted to in-frame clones and leaves out a portion. The sample records more than 65,000 clones, about nine tenths being singletons. Sequencing input: T cells isolated from PBMCs. The origin of the receptors is a human donor in good health.

The chain joins TRBV11-2 to TRBJ2-3; 11 nucleotides align to TRBD2. The V gene's germline CDR1 is SGHAT and CDR2 FQNNGV. The CDR3 consists of 18 residues. J was trimmed by 2 bases and V by 3 bases; bases with no gene match: 10. The CDR3 region is CASSFSSGLAELTDTQYF. The CDR3 region has the DNA TGTGCCAGCAGCTTTTCCTCGGGACTAGCGGAACTCACAGATACGCAGTATTTT. Full variable domain (remainder filled in from reference TRBV11-2 and TRBJ2-3): EAGVAQSPRYKIIEKRQSVAFWCNPISGHATLYWYQQILGQGPKLLIQFQNNGVVDDSQLPKDRFSAERLKGVDSTLKIQPAKLEDSAVYLCASSFSSGLAELTDTQYFGPGTRLTVL.

The chain links TRBV18 to TRBJ1-5, with 7 bases fitting TRBD1. V shed 8 bases, J shed 5 bases, and the junction held 6 bases outside the gene matches. Germline CDR1 KGHSH, CDR2 LQKENI. The CDR3 is made up of 13 amino acids. CDR3 DNA sequence: TGTGCCAGCCAACAGGGGAAGGATCAGCCCCAGCATTTT. Translating it yields CASQQGKDQPQHF.

This clone was counted a few times. This chain uses TRBV7-9 with TRBJ1-1; tentatively, D is TRBD1 (5 bases). This CDR3 region has 14 residues. In germline, CDR1 is SEHNR, CDR2 FQNEAQ (reference sequence). Trimming removed 6 bases from V and 0 bases from J, with 11 bases in between. In DNA, the CDR3 is TGTGCCAGCAGTTCCACAGGCATGAACACTGAAGCTTTCTTT. Amino acids: CASSSTGMNTEAFF.

The rearrangement uses TRBV28 and TRBJ1-2; TRBD1 is a possible D gene (6 bases). The CDR3 extends over 12 amino acids. V lost 6 bases to trimming and J lost 5 bases, with 10 bases between them. From germline, CDR1 is MDHEN and CDR2 SYDVKM. CDR3 in amino acids: CASRPGVYGYTF. The CDR3 DNA reads as TGTGCCAGCAGACCAGGGGTGTATGGCTACACCTTC.

The chain is built from TRBV30 and TRBJ1-1; D uncertain. The CDR3 runs to 14 residues. Looked up from germline, CDR1 is GTSNPN and CDR2 is SVGIG (reference sequence). The V end lost 0 bases, the J end lost 0 bases, and 8 bases lay between the germline ends. The CDR3 here is CAWSVRGMNTEAFF. CDR3 DNA: TGTGCCTGGAGTGTAAGAGGAATGAACACTGAAGCTTTCTTT.

This rearrangement joins TRBV19 to TRBJ1-2; D uncertain. V was cut by 6 bases and J by 3 bases, with 11 bases left in between. Per germline, CDR1 LNHDA and CDR2 SQIVND (reference sequence). The CDR3 is 13 residues long. CDR3 loop: CASRSGSDYGYTF. The CDR3 coding sequence is TGTGCCAGTAGATCCGGGAGCGACTATGGCTACACCTTC.

The V call is TRBV4-2, the J call TRBJ2-1; D is possibly TRBD2 (5 bases). Germline V gene lookup returns CDR1 LGHNA and CDR2 YNFKEQ. This CDR3 comprises 15 residues. V lost 0 bases, J lost 0 bases, and 6 bases lay in between. The CDR3 is CASSQEGSSYNEQFF. The DNA for the CDR3 is TGTGCCAGCAGCCAAGAGGGGAGCTCCTACAATGAGCAGTTCTTC.

The chain uses TRBV29-1 and TRBJ1-4; 11 bases fit TRBD1. Germline CDR1 is SQVTM and CDR2 is ANQGSEA. The CDR3 loop spans 18 amino acids. After removal of 2 bases from V and 8 bases from J, the junction contained 16 bases not matched to a gene. The CDR3 DNA is TGCAGCGTTGAAAACCGGGACAGGGGGATAGGCGGGGAGGAAAAACTGTTTTTT. Encoded protein: CSVENRDRGIGGEEKLFF.

This clone was detected once. The chain employs TRBV5-1 and TRBJ1-2; 7 bases agree with TRBD1. Losses at the gene ends were 0 bases for V and 6 bases for J; bases not matched to a gene: 8. Per germline, CDR1 SGHRS and CDR2 YFSETQ. The CDR3 totals 15 residues. The CDR3 region is CASSLDRDSFNGYTF. The DNA for the CDR3 is TGCGCCAGCAGCTTGGACCGGGACAGCTTTAATGGCTACACCTTC.

J is TRBJ2-7 and V is TRBV2; 9 nucleotides align to TRBD2. CDR1 and CDR2 (germline): SNHLY, FYNNEI. CDR3 length equals 14 residues. The V segment lost 6 bases and the J segment 9 bases; nucleotides outside the gene matches: 12. CDR3 amino acids: CASSPGLAVGGQYF. The DNA for the CDR3 is TGTGCCAGCAGCCCGGGACTAGCAGTAGGCGGGCAGTACTTC.

The gene calls are TRBV10-1 and TRBJ1-1; tentative D call: TRBD1 (6 bases). The germline V and J ends were trimmed by 0 bases and 5 bases, with 13 bases remaining between them. The germline V gene has CDR1 WNHNN and CDR2 SYGVQD (reference sequence). The CDR3 runs to 15 residues. The CDR3 here is CASSESREGETEAFF. CDR3 in DNA: TGCGCCAGCAGTGAGTCACGGGAGGGGGAGACTGAAGCTTTCTTT.

The chain uses TRBV28 and TRBJ2-7; TRBD1 matches at 7 bases. The germline gives CDR1 MDHEN, CDR2 SYDVKM. The CDR3 runs to 14 residues. Losses at the gene ends were 8 bases for V and 5 bases for J; bases not matched to a gene: 12. CDR3 residues: CASCPPLTGDEQYF. The CDR3 coding sequence is TGTGCCAGCTGTCCCCCTCTTACAGGGGACGAGCAGTACTTC.

This chain links TRBV9 with TRBJ2-7; 10 nucleotides agree with TRBD1. The CDR3 has 13 residues. The V segment lost 4 bases and the J segment 5 bases; nucleotides outside the gene matches: 3. Per germline, CDR1 SGDLS and CDR2 YYNGEE. Here the CDR3 DNA reads TGTGCCAGCAGCTTAGGGACAGGGGACGAGCAGTACTTC. Translation gives CASSLGTGDEQYF.

The V call is TRBV9, the J call TRBJ1-1; unclear D gene. There are 15 residues in the CDR3. Trimming took 2 bases from V and 3 from J, leaving 14 bases between them. Germline V gives CDR1 SGDLS, CDR2 YYNGEE. The CDR3 nucleotides are TGTGCCAGCAGCGTTAGCCGGGTCGGCGACACTGAAGCTTTCTTT. Its translation is CASSVSRVGDTEAFF.

CDR3 in amino acids: CASSAGTFVEPQHF. The CDR3 bases are TGTGCCAGCAGCGCCGGGACTTTCGTAGAGCCCCAGCATTTT. The rearrangement links TRBV9 to TRBJ1-5; D might be TRBD1 (5 bases). This CDR3 has 14 amino acids. Germline CDR1 and CDR2: SGDLS and YYNGEE. Trimming shortened V by 3 bases and J by 8 bases, and 15 bases separated the two germline ends. Complete variable domain (other parts from reference TRBV9 and TRBJ1-5): DSGVTQTPKHLITATGQRVTLRCSPRSGDLSVYWYQQSLDQGLQFLIQYYNGEERAKGNILERFSAQQFPDLHSELNLSSLELGDSALYFCASSAGTFVEPQHFGDGTRLSIL.

The V and J genes are TRBV19 and TRBJ1-5; no firm D call. Germline V gene sequence: CDR1 LNHDA, CDR2 SQIVND (reference sequence). V gave up 6 bases and J gave up 6 bases, with 9 bases separating them. The CDR3 extends over 12 amino acids. CDR3: CASSQVSQPQHF. The CDR3 DNA reads TGTGCCAGTAGCCAGGTTAGTCAGCCCCAGCATTTT.

CDR3 region: CASSPTSTDTQYF. The DNA for the CDR3 is TGTGCCAGCAGCCCGACTAGCACAGATACGCAGTATTTT. V usage is TRBV11-2 and J usage is TRBJ2-3; D gene ambiguous. The V gene's germline CDR1 is SGHAT and CDR2 FQNNGV. The CDR3 has 13 amino acids. Trimming left V 5 bases short and J 0 bases short, with 6 bases between. The full variable domain, in which reference TRBV11-2 and TRBJ2-3 provide the parts outside the CDR3, is EAGVAQSPRYKIIEKRQSVAFWCNPISGHATLYWYQQILGQGPKLLIQFQNNGVVDDSQLPKDRFSAERLKGVDSTLKIQPAKLEDSAVYLCASSPTSTDTQYFGPGTRLTVL.

This chain joins TRBV28 and TRBJ2-3, with a tentative D call TRBD2 (5 bases). The CDR3 runs 16 residues. Deletions cut 2 bases from V and 0 bases from J, with 12 bases between. CDR1 MDHEN and CDR2 SYDVKM come from the germline V gene. CDR3 region: CASSLIGRTSTDTQYF. The CDR3 coding sequence is TGTGCCAGCAGTTTAATCGGTAGGACTAGCACAGATACGCAGTATTTT.

This chain joins TRBV9 and TRBJ1-5; D gene unclear. Trimming shortened V by 0 bases and J by 5 bases, and 9 bases separated the two germline ends. The CDR3 totals 14 residues. Germline V lookup: CDR1 SGDLS, CDR2 YYNGEE. The CDR3 DNA reads as TGTGCCAGCAGCGTAGGGCTGGGAGATCAGCCCCAGCATTTT. It translates to CASSVGLGDQPQHF.

J is TRBJ2-7 and V is TRBV29-1; weak D call: TRBD2 (6 bases). V was shortened by 4 bases and J by 2 bases, with 15 bases between the two germline ends. There are 14 residues in the CDR3. Germline CDR1 and CDR2: SQVTM and ANQGSEA. The CDR3 here is CSVVGGNSPYEQYF. Written as DNA, the CDR3 is TGCAGCGTTGTTGGCGGGAACTCTCCCTACGAGCAGTACTTC.

The chain couples TRBV9 to TRBJ2-2; 7 bases are a match to TRBD2. With V trimmed by 3 bases and J by 8 bases, 10 bases remained unmatched. This CDR3 contains 15 residues. The germline V gene encodes CDR1 SGDLS and CDR2 YYNGEE. The CDR3 protein is CASSARDYLLGELFF. CDR3 coding DNA: TGTGCCAGCAGCGCCCGGGACTATTTGTTGGGGGAGCTGTTTTTT.